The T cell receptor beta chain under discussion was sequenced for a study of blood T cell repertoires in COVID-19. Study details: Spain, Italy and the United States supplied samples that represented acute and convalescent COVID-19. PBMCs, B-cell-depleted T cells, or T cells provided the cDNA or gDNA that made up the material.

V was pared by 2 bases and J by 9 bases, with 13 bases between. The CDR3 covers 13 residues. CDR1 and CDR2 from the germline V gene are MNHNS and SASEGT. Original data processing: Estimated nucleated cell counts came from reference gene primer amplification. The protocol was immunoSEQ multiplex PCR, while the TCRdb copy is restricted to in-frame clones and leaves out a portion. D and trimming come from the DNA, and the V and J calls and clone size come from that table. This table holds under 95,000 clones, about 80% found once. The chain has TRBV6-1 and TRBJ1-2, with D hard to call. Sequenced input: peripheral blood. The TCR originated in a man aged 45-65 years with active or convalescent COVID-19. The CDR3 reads CASSEKEAMSYTF. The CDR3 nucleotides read TGTGCCAGCAGTGAAAAGGAGGCGATGAGCTACACCTTC.